One T cell receptor beta chain is described in this entry. Its antigen remains unknown. Profiled with immunoSEQ multiplex PCR; TCRdb holds only in-frame clones, not every one. The table includes 100,000 or so clones, around 87% detected once. These data come from a study of T cell responses to AZD1222 COVID-19 vaccine. Findings and limits, study-wide: Just 5 to 7 AZD1222 recipients tested seropositive at baseline.

Germline V gene sequence: CDR1 SGHRS, CDR2 YFSETQ. After removal of 7 bases from V and 2 bases from J, the junction contained 5 bases not matched to a gene. CDR3 length equals 14 residues. Sequencing was performed on peripheral blood, taken 28 days after the second AZD1222 dose. The rearrangement links TRBV5-1 to TRBJ1-4, with TRBD1 matching 7 bases. The TCR originated in an adult who received the AZD1222 COVID-19 vaccine. This CDR3 reads CASRTQGTNEKLFF. As DNA, the CDR3 is TGCGCCAGCCGGACACAGGGGACTAATGAAAAACTGTTTTTT.